This T cell receptor beta chain derives from a study of T cell changes during pregnancy in multiple sclerosis (dated by TCRdb to between 2018 and 2021). Concerning the study at large: Changes in the T cell repertoire over the course of pregnancy were examined in this study in women with multiple sclerosis.

CDR1 and CDR2 are drawn from the germline V gene: LGHNA, YSLEER. The germline V and J ends show losses of 3 bases and 3 bases respectively, and no gene match explains 10 bases of the junction. The cysteine opens and the phenylalanine closes a CDR3 of 16 amino acids. The retained sequence is limited to the CDR3, 48 bases, with the frame set at the first base. A note on this clone: Its antigen is still unknown. One base away there is no much larger clone; base qualities are not given.

The library was obtained by the immunoSEQ multiplex PCR assay. Imported from immuneACCESS, the table was reduced by TCRdb to in-frame sequences with V and J called. These copies leave out some clones; in studies compared against another copy, an unresolved V gene accounts for under half, and the cause of the remainder is not known. This sample lists approximately 17,000 clones; roughly 81% were detected once. The ten largest clonotypes hold 9% to 10% of the sample. The receptor's source is a female donor in good health, enrolled as a control in a pregnancy study. This receptor chain uses TRBV4-3 and TRBJ1-1; 7 bases in the junction line up with TRBD1. The input for sequencing was CD8+ T cells from peripheral blood mononuclear cells, taken in the second trimester of pregnancy. The bases read TGCGCCAGCAGCCAGTACCTTCCCGACAGGGACACTGAAGCTTTCTTT. It encodes CASSQYLPDRDTEAFF.